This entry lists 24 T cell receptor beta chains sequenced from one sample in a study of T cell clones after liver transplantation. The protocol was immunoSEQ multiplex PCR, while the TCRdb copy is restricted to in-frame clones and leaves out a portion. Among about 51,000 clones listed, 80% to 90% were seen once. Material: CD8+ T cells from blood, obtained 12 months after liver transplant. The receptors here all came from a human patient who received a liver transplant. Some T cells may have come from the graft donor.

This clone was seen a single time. DNA for the CDR3: TGTGCCTGGAGTACGTGGGGGGACGAGAGCAATCAGCCCCAGCATTTT. Amino acid sequence: CAWSTWGDESNQPQHF. The J gene is TRBJ1-5, the V gene TRBV30, with D possibly TRBD1 on 5 matching bases. The CDR3 totals 16 residues. The V end lost 2 bases, the J end lost 1 base, and 15 bases lay between the germline ends. Germline CDR1 GTSNPN, CDR2 SVGIG (reference sequence).

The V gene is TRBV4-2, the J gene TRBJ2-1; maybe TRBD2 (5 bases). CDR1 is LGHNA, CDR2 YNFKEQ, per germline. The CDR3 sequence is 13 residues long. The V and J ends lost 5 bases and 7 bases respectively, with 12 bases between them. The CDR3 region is CASSTTRGNEQFF. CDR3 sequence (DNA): TGTGCCAGCAGCACGACCCGAGGGAATGAGCAGTTCTTC.

The CDR3 loop reads CASSYGTEAFF. In DNA, the CDR3 is TGTGCCAGCAGTTACGGCACTGAAGCTTTCTTT. This sequence joins TRBV6-5 and TRBJ1-1; D not certain. The CDR3 totals 11 residues. V was pared by 2 bases and J by 4 bases, with 2 bases between. From germline, CDR1 is MNHEY and CDR2 SVGAGI.

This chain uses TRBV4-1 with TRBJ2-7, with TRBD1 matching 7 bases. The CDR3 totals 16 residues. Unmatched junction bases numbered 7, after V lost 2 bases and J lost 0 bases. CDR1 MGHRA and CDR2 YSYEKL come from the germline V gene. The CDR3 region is CASSQPPTGSSYEQYF. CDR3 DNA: TGCGCCAGCAGCCAACCCCCGACAGGGAGCTCCTACGAGCAGTACTTC.

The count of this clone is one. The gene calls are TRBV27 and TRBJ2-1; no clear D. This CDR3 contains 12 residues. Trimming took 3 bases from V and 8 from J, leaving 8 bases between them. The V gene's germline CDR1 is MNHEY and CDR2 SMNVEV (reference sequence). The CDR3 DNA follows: TGTGCCAGCAGTTTCTCAGGCCATGAGCAGTTCTTC. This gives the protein CASSFSGHEQFF.

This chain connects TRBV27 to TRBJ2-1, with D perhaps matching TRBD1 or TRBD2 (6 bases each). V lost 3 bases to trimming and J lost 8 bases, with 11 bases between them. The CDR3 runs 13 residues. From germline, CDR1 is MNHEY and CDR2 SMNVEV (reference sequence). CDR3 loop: CASSFGGGDEQFF. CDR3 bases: TGTGCCAGCAGTTTCGGGGGCGGCGATGAGCAGTTCTTC.

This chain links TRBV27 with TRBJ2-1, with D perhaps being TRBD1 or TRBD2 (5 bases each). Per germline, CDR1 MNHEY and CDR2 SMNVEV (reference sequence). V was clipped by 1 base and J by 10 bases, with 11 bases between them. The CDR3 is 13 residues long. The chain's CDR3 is CASSLFGGVEQFF. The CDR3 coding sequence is TGTGCCAGCAGTTTATTTGGGGGAGTCGAGCAGTTCTTC.

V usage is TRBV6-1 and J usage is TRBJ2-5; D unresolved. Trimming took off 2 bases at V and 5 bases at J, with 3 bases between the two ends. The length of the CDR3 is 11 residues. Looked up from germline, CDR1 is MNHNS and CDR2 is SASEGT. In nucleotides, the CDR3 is TGTGCCAGCAGTGAATGGGAGACCCAGTACTTC. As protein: CASSEWETQYF.

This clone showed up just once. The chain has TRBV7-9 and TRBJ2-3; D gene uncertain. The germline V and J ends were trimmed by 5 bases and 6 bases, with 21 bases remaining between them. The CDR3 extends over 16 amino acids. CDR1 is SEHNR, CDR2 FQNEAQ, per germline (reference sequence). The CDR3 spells CASSPRLGSRSDTQYF. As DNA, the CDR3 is TGTGCCAGCAGCCCCCGCCTCGGCAGCCGATCCGATACGCAGTATTTT.

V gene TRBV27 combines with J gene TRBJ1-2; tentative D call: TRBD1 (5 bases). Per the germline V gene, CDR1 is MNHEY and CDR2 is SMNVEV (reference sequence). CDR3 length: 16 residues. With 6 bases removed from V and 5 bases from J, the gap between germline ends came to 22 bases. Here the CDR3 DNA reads TGTGCCAGCAGCGGCAGGGCAAACCTATTTTTATATGGCTACACCTTC. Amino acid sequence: CASSGRANLFLYGYTF.

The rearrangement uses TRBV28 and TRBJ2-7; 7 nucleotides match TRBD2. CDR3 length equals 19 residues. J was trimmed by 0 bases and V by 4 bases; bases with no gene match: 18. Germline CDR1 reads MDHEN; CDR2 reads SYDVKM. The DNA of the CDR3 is TGTGCCAGCAGTTCCAGCCTTCCCCGTTGGCGGGAGACCTCCTACGAGCAGTACTTC. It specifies CASSSSLPRWRETSYEQYF.

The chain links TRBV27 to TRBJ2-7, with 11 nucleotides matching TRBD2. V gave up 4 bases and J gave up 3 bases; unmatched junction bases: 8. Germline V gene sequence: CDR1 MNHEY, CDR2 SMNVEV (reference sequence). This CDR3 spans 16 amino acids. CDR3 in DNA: TGTGCCAGCAGTTGGGCCCCGGGACTAGCGGTCTACGAGCAGTACTTC. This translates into CASSWAPGLAVYEQYF.

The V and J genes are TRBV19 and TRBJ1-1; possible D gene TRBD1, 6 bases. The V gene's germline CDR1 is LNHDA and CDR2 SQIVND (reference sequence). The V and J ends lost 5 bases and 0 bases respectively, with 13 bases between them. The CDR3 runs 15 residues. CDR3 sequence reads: CASSPLDRLNTEAFF. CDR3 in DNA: TGTGCCAGTAGTCCTCTGGACAGATTGAACACTGAAGCTTTCTTT.

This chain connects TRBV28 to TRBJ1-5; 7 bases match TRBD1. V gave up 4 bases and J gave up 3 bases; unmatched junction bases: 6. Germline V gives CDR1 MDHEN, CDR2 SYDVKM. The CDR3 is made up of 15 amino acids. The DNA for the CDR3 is TGTGCCAGCAGTTCCGGCACAGGGGACAATCAGCCCCAGCATTTT. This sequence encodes CASSSGTGDNQPQHF. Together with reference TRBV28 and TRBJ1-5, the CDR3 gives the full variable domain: DVKVTQSSRYLVKRTGEKVFLECVQDMDHENMFWYRQDPGLGLRLIYFSYDVKMKEKGDIPEGYSVSREKKERFSLILESASTNQTSMYLCASSSGTGDNQPQHFGDGTRLSIL.

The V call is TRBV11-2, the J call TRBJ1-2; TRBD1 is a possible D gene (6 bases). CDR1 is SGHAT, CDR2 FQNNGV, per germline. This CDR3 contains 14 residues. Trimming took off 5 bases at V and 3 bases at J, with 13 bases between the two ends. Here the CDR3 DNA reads TGTGCCAGCAGCCGCCCCAGGGGAGACTATGGCTACACCTTC. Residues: CASSRPRGDYGYTF.

The CDR3 here is CASSLEGNLNTEAFF. CDR3 coding DNA: TGCGCCAGCAGCTTGGAAGGTAACTTGAACACTGAAGCTTTCTTT. The chain links TRBV5-1 to TRBJ1-1; unclear D gene. The CDR3 has 15 residues. The V end was cut by 0 bases, the J end by 0 bases, with 9 bases between. Germline V CDR1 and CDR2: SGHRS, YFSETQ.

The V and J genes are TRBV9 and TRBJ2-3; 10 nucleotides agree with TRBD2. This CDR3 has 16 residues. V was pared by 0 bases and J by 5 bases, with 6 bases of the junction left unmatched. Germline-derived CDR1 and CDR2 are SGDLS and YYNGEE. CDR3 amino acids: CASSVVPSGGLDTQYF. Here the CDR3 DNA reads TGTGCCAGCAGCGTAGTCCCTAGCGGGGGCCTAGATACGCAGTATTTT. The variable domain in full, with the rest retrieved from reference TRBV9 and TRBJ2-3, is DSGVTQTPKHLITATGQRVTLRCSPRSGDLSVYWYQQSLDQGLQFLIQYYNGEERAKGNILERFSAQQFPDLHSELNLSSLELGDSALYFCASSVVPSGGLDTQYFGPGTRLTVL.

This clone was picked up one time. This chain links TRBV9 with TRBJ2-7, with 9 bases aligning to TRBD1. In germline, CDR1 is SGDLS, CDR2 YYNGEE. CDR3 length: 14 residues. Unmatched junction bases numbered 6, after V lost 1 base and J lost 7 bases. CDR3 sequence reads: CASSVTGGAWEQYF. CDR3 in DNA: TGTGCCAGCAGCGTAACAGGGGGCGCTTGGGAGCAGTACTTC.

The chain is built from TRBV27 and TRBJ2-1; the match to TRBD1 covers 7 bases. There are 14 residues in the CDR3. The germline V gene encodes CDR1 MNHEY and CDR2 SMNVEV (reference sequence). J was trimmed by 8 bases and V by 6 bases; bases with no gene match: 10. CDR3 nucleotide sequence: TGTGCCAGCAGCAACGACCCAGGGGGTCATGAGCAGTTCTTC. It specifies CASSNDPGGHEQFF.

CDR3 sequence (DNA): TGTGCCAGCAGAAAGGAGACTAGCGGATACAATGAGCAGTTCTTC. As protein: CASRKETSGYNEQFF. The chain couples TRBV2 to TRBJ2-1; TRBD2 agrees at 9 bases. This CDR3 is built from 15 residues. Germline V gene sequence: CDR1 SNHLY, CDR2 FYNNEI. V shed 6 bases, J shed 4 bases, and the junction held 7 bases outside the gene matches.

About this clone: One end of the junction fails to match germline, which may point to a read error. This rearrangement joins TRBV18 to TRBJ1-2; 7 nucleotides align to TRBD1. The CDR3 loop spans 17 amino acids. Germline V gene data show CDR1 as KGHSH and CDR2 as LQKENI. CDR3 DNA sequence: TGTGCCAGCTCACCACCCGGTATCGAAGGGACAGCAACCTCGACACTCTTC. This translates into CASSPPGIEGTATSTLF.

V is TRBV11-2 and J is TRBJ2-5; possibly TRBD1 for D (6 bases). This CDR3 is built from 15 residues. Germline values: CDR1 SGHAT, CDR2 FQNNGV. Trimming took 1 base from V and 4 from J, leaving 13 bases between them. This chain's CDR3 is CASSLGYEGGETQYF. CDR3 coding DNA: TGTGCCAGCAGCTTAGGTTACGAAGGGGGAGAGACCCAGTACTTC.

This CDR3 reads CASSTKGGISYEQYF. The DNA of the CDR3 is TGTGCCAGTAGTACGAAAGGGGGCATCTCCTACGAGCAGTACTTC. V gene TRBV19 combines with J gene TRBJ2-7; the match to TRBD1 covers 7 bases. V shed 4 bases and J 0 bases; nucleotides not matched to a gene: 6. Germline CDR1 LNHDA, CDR2 SQIVND (reference sequence). The CDR3 is made up of 15 amino acids.

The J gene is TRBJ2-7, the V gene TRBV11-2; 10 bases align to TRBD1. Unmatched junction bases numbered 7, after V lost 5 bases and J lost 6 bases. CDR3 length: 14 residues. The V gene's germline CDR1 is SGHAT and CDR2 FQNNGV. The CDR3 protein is CASSLPGQGSEQYF. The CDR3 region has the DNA TGTGCCAGCAGCCTCCCGGGACAGGGGAGCGAGCAGTACTTC.